The sequence of this T cell receptor (beta chain) was determined in a study of T cells after yellow fever vaccination. For the study at large: SMART-Seq v4 Ultra Low Input prepared libraries from low-cell fractions. Study-wide results and caveats: One caveat is that FACS-sorted repertoires could contain abundant clonotypes contaminating from the bulk population. CD4 and CD8 compartments shared a small share of clonotypes, likely from convergent recombination.

This clonotype was picked up a small number of times. Its target is unknown. For TCR, cDNA came from 5'RACE template switching, which added a universal primer site and UMIs. TCRdb ran MiXCR on the 5' RACE reads and lists one entry per CDR3 protein. The data show 450,000 to 600,000 distinct CDR3 sequences, roughly 12% seen once. Sequences were derived from PBMCs, sampled on the day of the yellow fever booster vaccination. The sequence was collected from a man aged 25-45 years who received the YFV17D yellow fever vaccine.

CDR3 sequence (DNA): TGTGCCAGCAGCTTAGACGCGGTCGATGAGCAGTTCTTC. Translated, it gives CASSLDAVDEQFF. This chain uses TRBV11-3 with TRBJ2-1; D unresolved. CDR1 and CDR2 from the germline V gene are SGHNT and YENEEA. The germline V and J ends were trimmed by 0 bases and 8 bases, with 8 bases remaining between them. CDR3 length equals 13 residues.